This paragraph covers one T cell receptor beta chain sequence. No antigen is known for it. Trimming took 5 bases from V and 6 from J; bases not matched to a gene: 9. Germline V gene data show CDR1 as LGHNT and CDR2 as FRNRAP. This CDR3 has 14 residues. The donors were members of the validation cohort, which comprised 90 to 150 subjects and was separate from the first cohort of some 680 subjects. The sample originates from a study of cytomegalovirus exposure and HLA in healthy donors. Study at large: The approximately 110 validation repertoires used a platform that matched the one used for the 550 to 800 first-cohort repertoires, as a later analysis reported.

This table comes from immunoSEQ multiplex PCR, and its TCRdb copy is limited to in-frame clones, with some not included. Of roughly 86,000 clones listed, roughly 95% were seen once; the top ten hold roughly 1.5%. Notes on the study in general: The classifier, whose performance was assessed in both the original and validation cohorts, reportedly diagnosed cytomegalovirus status with high specificity and sensitivity.

Sequencing was performed on PBMCs. This receptor was obtained from a man aged 18 to 30 in good health and CMV-seropositive. The rearrangement uses TRBV12-5 and TRBJ1-1; 7 positions agree with TRBD1. The CDR3 DNA reads TGTGCTAGTGGTGCAACAGGGGAAAAGGCTGAAGCTTTCTTT. Amino acids: CASGATGEKAEAFF.